A selection of T cell receptor beta chains follows, all from one sample in a study of CD8+ T cells in alopecia areata. The repertoire was sequenced with immunoSEQ multiplex PCR; TCRdb's copy has only in-frame clones and lacks some. The sample gives under 30,000 clones, around 53% of which show up once; roughly a third is in the top ten. Sequences were obtained from NKG2D-high CD8+ T cells sorted from blood. These TCRs come from a human donor with alopecia areata. CDR3s include the opening cysteine and the closing phenylalanine or tryptophan. A D gene is named only where the DNA matches it firmly. For some rows the clone size is stated as once, few or many, or as a class when expanded; others skip it.

size	D	J	length	V	DNA	CDR3
.	.	TRBJ1-1	13	TRBV27	TGTGCCAGCAGTTCCCGGGGATTCACTGAAGCTTTCTTT	CASSSRGFTEAFF
few	TRBD2	TRBJ2-5	15	TRBV7-2	TGTGCCAGCAGCTTAGTAGCGGGAGTCATGGAGACCCAGTACTTC	CASSLVAGVMETQYF
few	TRBD2	TRBJ2-1	14	TRBV29-1	TGCAGCGTTGAAGATCCAGAAACTAGCGGGAAGCAGTTCTTC	CSVEDPETSGKQFF
.	TRBD1	TRBJ1-2	14	TRBV28	TGTGCCAGCAGTTTGGGGGACAGGAACTATGGCTACACCTTC	CASSLGDRNYGYTF
few	.	TRBJ1-5	17	TRBV28	TGTGCCAGCGGGTGGGGGCAGGGGCTTAATAGCAATCAGCCCCAGCATTTT	CASGWGQGLNSNQPQHF
.	TRBD2	TRBJ2-1	16	TRBV13	TGTGCCAGCAGCTTCGGTCCCGGACTAGCGGGAGTCCGTGGATTCTTC	CASSFGPGLAGVRGFF
once	.	TRBJ1-4	15	TRBV4-1	TGCGCCAGCAGCCCCCCTTGGGGCCCTAATGAAAAACTGTTTTTT	CASSPPWGPNEKLFF
.	.	TRBJ1-5	14	TRBV27	TGTGCCAGCAGTTTATCGAAGTCGGGACAGCCCCAGCATTTT	CASSLSKSGQPQHF
many	.	TRBJ2-3	14	TRBV28	TGTGCCAGCAGTTTGATAGCGGCCCCAGATACGCAGTATTTT	CASSLIAAPDTQYF
few	.	TRBJ2-3	13	TRBV13	TGTGCCAGCAGCTTACTAAGCACAGATACGCAGTATTTT	CASSLLSTDTQYF
.	.	TRBJ1-5	15	TRBV7-8	TGTGCCAGCAGCTTAACAGGGTCGGGCAATCAGCCCCAGCATTTT	CASSLTGSGNQPQHF
.	TRBD2	TRBJ2-7	13	TRBV27	TGTGCCAGCGGCGGACTAGCGGCCTACGAGCAGTACTTC	CASGGLAAYEQYF
.	.	TRBJ1-4	15	TRBV4-1	TGCGCCAGCAGCCGCTCGACAGAGGTTAATGAAAAACTGTTTTTT	CASSRSTEVNEKLFF
few	.	TRBJ1-1	15	TRBV4-2	TGTGCCAGCAGCCAAGATTGGGGGGGGAACACTGAAGCTTTCTTT	CASSQDWGGNTEAFF
.	.	TRBJ1-2	13	TRBV5-1	TGCGCCAGCAGCTTTGAGTCAAACTATGGCTACACCTTC	CASSFESNYGYTF